The next 32 T cell receptor beta chains were all read from a single sample in a study of regulatory T cells in long-lasting Graves disease. Time point denoted: persistent/refractory GD, antithyroid drugs over 5 years with positive TRAb. Construction of the TCR library relied on RNA isolated from PBMCs. Arm-PCR of CDR3 regions with iRepertoire HTBI primers generated TCR beta libraries. One entry per CDR3 protein results from TCRdb running MiXCR on the multiplex PCR reads. The sample includes 400,000 to 500,000 distinct CDR3 sequences, less than 25% of them seen just once. This specimen consisted of peripheral blood mononuclear cells (PBMCs), obtained when the disease was refractory, from a patient treated with antithyroid drugs. These receptors were collected from a female donor with Graves disease.

The sample holds a few counts of this clonotype. The rearrangement uses TRBV5-1 and TRBJ2-5; perhaps D is TRBD1 or TRBD2 (5 bases each). The CDR3 contains 15 residues. Trimming removed 0 bases at V and 6 bases at J, with 15 bases between. Germline values: CDR1 SGHRS, CDR2 YFSETQ. CDR3 in amino acids: CASSLGTGAGQTQYF. The DNA of the CDR3 is TGCGCCAGCAGCTTGGGGACCGGGGCCGGGCAGACCCAGTACTTC.

In this sample, this clonotype turned up a few times. This chain joins TRBV24-1 and TRBJ1-1, with 8 bases lining up with TRBD1. The germline gives CDR1 KGHDR, CDR2 SFDVKD. The CDR3 is made up of 15 amino acids. The trim removed 4 bases at V and 1 base at J, leaving 4 bases unmatched. The CDR3 nucleotides are TGTGCCACCAGTGACGACAGGGGTGGGAACACTGAAGCTTTCTTT. Protein: CATSDDRGGNTEAFF.

In its sample, this clonotype was seen a few times. V usage is TRBV19 and J usage is TRBJ2-7, with no clear D. With 0 bases removed from V and 5 bases from J, the gap between germline ends came to 8 bases. Germline CDR1 is LNHDA and CDR2 is SQIVND (reference sequence). The CDR3 loop spans 13 amino acids. CDR3: CASSIDRVNEQYF. DNA for the CDR3: TGTGCCAGTAGTATAGATAGGGTCAACGAGCAGTACTTC.

V usage is TRBV6-5 and J usage is TRBJ2-3, with D possibly called TRBD1 or TRBD2 (6 bases each). CDR3 length: 14 residues. V dropped 4 bases and J dropped 11 bases, with 19 bases sitting between them. Germline V gene lookup returns CDR1 MNHEY and CDR2 SVGAGI. The CDR3 loop reads CASSFGGEGGRQYF. CDR3 nucleotides: TGTGCCAGCAGTTTCGGTGGCGAGGGGGGCAGGCAGTATTTT.

CDR3 sequence: CASSIGAGAEQYF. DNA of the CDR3: TGTGCCAGTAGTATAGGAGCCGGGGCCGAGCAGTACTTC. The chain employs TRBV19 and TRBJ2-7; TRBD1 or TRBD2 may be the D gene (5 bases each). V lost 1 base and J lost 6, with 10 bases in between. The CDR3 runs to 13 residues. Germline V gene lookup returns CDR1 LNHDA and CDR2 SQIVND (reference sequence).

This clonotype was seen a handful of times. The rearrangement uses TRBV7-3 and TRBJ1-4; D unclear. Germline CDR1 is SGHTA and CDR2 is FQGTGA. Trimming shortened V by 1 base and J by 0 bases, and 18 bases separated the two germline ends. The CDR3 runs 19 residues. DNA of the CDR3: TGTGCCAGCAGCTTAATCCGATGGTCGGGTGCATCAACTAATGAAAAACTGTTTTTT. This gives the protein CASSLIRWSGASTNEKLFF.

This clonotype has more than one count but fewer than ten. The chain joins TRBV20-1 to TRBJ2-7; tentative D call: TRBD1 (5 bases). CDR3 size: 13 residues. CDR1 is DFQATT and CDR2 is SNEGSKA in the germline V gene (reference sequence). Trimming removed 1 base at V and 7 bases at J, with 14 bases between. In nucleotides, the CDR3 is TGCAGTGCTAGAGTCAGGGCGGACGCGGAGCAGTACTTC. Its translation: CSARVRADAEQYF.

This clonotype was seen ten or more times. The rearrangement uses TRBV5-6 and TRBJ1-2; D remains ambiguous. CDR1 and CDR2 from the germline V gene are SGHDT and YYEEEE. This CDR3 comprises 15 residues. Trimming removed 0 bases at V and 0 bases at J, with 9 bases between. CDR3 sequence: CASSLEWAPNYGYTF. Written as DNA, the CDR3 is TGTGCCAGCAGCTTGGAATGGGCACCTAACTATGGCTACACCTTC.

At least ten counts were recorded for this clonotype. This chain uses TRBV27 with TRBJ1-5; a possible D gene is TRBD1 (6 bases). CDR3 length equals 14 residues. Looked up from germline, CDR1 is MNHEY and CDR2 is SMNVEV (reference sequence). The V end lost 5 bases, the J end lost 2 bases, and 10 bases lay between the germline ends. CDR3 loop: CASSPGAGNQPQHF. DNA of the CDR3: TGTGCCAGCAGTCCAGGGGCTGGCAATCAGCCCCAGCATTTT.

This clonotype has a handful of counts. This chain joins TRBV19 and TRBJ2-5; possibly TRBD2 for D (6 bases). Trimming stripped 4 bases from V and 7 bases from J, with 19 bases between. Germline V gene data show CDR1 as LNHDA and CDR2 as SQIVND (reference sequence). The CDR3 contains 15 residues. The CDR3 DNA sequence: TGTGCCAGTAGTAGGCGGGGACCGCGCCAGGCGACCCAGTACTTC. Its protein is CASSRRGPRQATQYF.

This clonotype was recorded many times. The chain uses TRBV11-2 and TRBJ1-2, with 9 bases aligning to TRBD1. The CDR3 loop spans 16 amino acids. The V and J ends lost 4 bases and 8 bases, in that order; junction bases with no gene match: 14. The germline gives CDR1 SGHAT, CDR2 FQNNGV. The CDR3 DNA is TGTGCCAGCAGCTCCCCCGGGACAGGGCGGTTATTGGGCTACACCTTC. It yields the protein CASSSPGTGRLLGYTF.

This clonotype was observed at least ten times. The rearrangement uses TRBV6-5 and TRBJ2-7; D might be TRBD2 (6 bases). CDR1 MNHEY and CDR2 SVGAGI come from the germline V gene. V gave up 4 bases and J gave up 3 bases, with 13 bases separating them. This CDR3 region has 14 residues. CDR3 amino acids: CASSSSAGYYEQYF. The CDR3 region has the DNA TGTGCCAGCAGTTCCTCGGCGGGGTACTACGAGCAGTACTTC.

This clonotype showed up many times. The chain recombines TRBV7-2 with TRBJ1-6; 8 bases are shared with TRBD1. The germline V gene has CDR1 SGHTA and CDR2 FQGNSA. V shed 5 bases and J 6 bases; nucleotides not matched to a gene: 6. The CDR3 length is 15 residues. The CDR3 coding sequence is TGTGCCAGCAGCATCCGGGACAGGCTTAATTCACCCCTCCACTTT. It encodes CASSIRDRLNSPLHF.

This clonotype was recorded once. The chain combines TRBV29-1 with TRBJ1-5, with unresolved D. Trimming took off 5 bases at V and 3 bases at J, with 11 bases between the two ends. Germline V gives CDR1 SQVTM, CDR2 ANQGSEA. The length of the CDR3 is 13 residues. The CDR3, as DNA: TGCAGCGTTTATGATAGTTCCAATCAGCCCCAGCATTTT. Its translation is CSVYDSSNQPQHF.

This clonotype was found many times. The genes are TRBV28 and TRBJ2-7, with a weak D call TRBD2 (6 bases). Trimming left V 4 bases short and J 3 bases short, with 16 bases between. CDR1 is MDHEN and CDR2 is SYDVKM in the germline V gene. This CDR3 is built from 15 residues. This chain's CDR3 is CASSSSPTGGYEQYF. The CDR3, as DNA: TGTGCCAGCAGTTCCTCCCCCACCGGGGGCTACGAGCAGTACTTC.

This clonotype was detected only a few times. CDR3 coding DNA: TGTGCCACCAGCAGAGACAGGTGGGCCGGGGAGCTGTTTTTT. Translation: CATSRDRWAGELFF. V gene TRBV15 combines with J gene TRBJ2-2; D remains ambiguous. Germline CDR1 LNHNV, CDR2 YYDKDF (reference sequence). The length of the CDR3 is 14 residues. The ends were cut back, 0 bases at V and 6 bases at J, with 8 bases in the middle.

This clonotype was counted a single time. This chain uses TRBV20-1 with TRBJ2-4; D might be TRBD2 (5 bases). Germline CDR1 reads DFQATT; CDR2 reads SNEGSKA (reference sequence). The CDR3 runs 17 residues. Deletions cut 0 bases from V and 1 base from J, with 16 bases between. The CDR3 coding sequence is TGCAGTGCTAGAGAACGCATGAGGGTGGTTGCCAAAAACATTCAGTACTTC. As protein: CSARERMRVVAKNIQYF.

The chain links TRBV19 to TRBJ2-7; 7 nucleotides line up with TRBD1. The CDR3 has 17 amino acids. J gave up 6 bases and V 7 bases, and 21 bases lay outside the gene matches. In germline, CDR1 is LNHDA, CDR2 SQIVND (reference sequence). CDR3 loop: CASTSATGLAQGFEQYF. The CDR3 DNA reads as TGTGCCAGTACCAGCGCGACAGGGCTAGCTCAGGGGTTCGAGCAGTACTTC. Looking up the rest from reference TRBV19 and TRBJ2-7 gives the full variable domain: DGGITQSPKYLFRKEGQNVTLSCEQNLNHDAMYWYRQDPGQGLRLIYYSQIVNDFQKGDIAEGYSVSREKKESFPLTVTSAQKNPTAFYLCASTSATGLAQGFEQYFGPGTRLTVT.

This clonotype was recorded at least ten times. This sequence joins TRBV6-1 and TRBJ1-1; possible D gene TRBD1, 6 bases. V lost 10 bases, J lost 1 base, and 10 bases lay in between. This CDR3 has 12 residues. Germline loops: CDR1 MNHNS, CDR2 SASEGT. In DNA form, the CDR3 reads TGTGCCATAGGGGGACGGAACACTGAAGCTTTCTTT. It is translated as CAIGGRNTEAFF.

At least ten counts were recorded for this clonotype. The chain recombines TRBV12-3 or TRBV12-4 with TRBJ1-1; weak D call: TRBD1 (6 bases). The germline V and J ends were trimmed by 3 bases and 0 bases, with 14 bases remaining between them. There are 16 residues in the CDR3. In nucleotides, the CDR3 is TGTGCCAGCAGTTTCCTCCCCACAGGGATGAACACTGAAGCTTTCTTT. As protein: CASSFLPTGMNTEAFF.

The table lists this clonotype with many counts. This chain joins TRBV5-4 and TRBJ1-6; 9 nucleotides match TRBD1. CDR1 SGHNT and CDR2 YYREEE come from the germline V gene (reference sequence). The CDR3 loop spans 15 amino acids. V shed 0 bases, J shed 10 bases, and the junction held 5 bases outside the gene matches. The CDR3, as DNA: TGTGCCAGCAGCTTGGTCGGGACAGGGATCTCACCCCTCCACTTT. It translates to CASSLVGTGISPLHF.

With respect to this clonotype: A far larger clone is one nucleotide away, so this likely arose from a read error. The chain links TRBV6-1 to TRBJ1-1; 8 bases map to TRBD1. The CDR3 contains 12 residues. V lost 5 bases and J lost 7; bases outside the gene matches: 3. Per the germline V gene, CDR1 is MNHNS and CDR2 is SASEGT. The CDR3 here is CASSPGTGEAFF. In DNA, the CDR3 is TGTGCCAGCAGTCCCGGGACAGGTGAAGCTTTCTTT.

The sample holds a few counts of this clonotype. The rearrangement links TRBV9 to TRBJ1-3; TRBD1 matches 7 bases. Germline V gene sequence: CDR1 SGDLS, CDR2 YYNGEE. V trimming: 3 bases; J trimming: 0 bases; junction bases outside the gene matches: 3. There are 15 residues in the CDR3. The DNA for the CDR3 is TGTGCCAGCAGCGGGGACAGCCTCTCTGGAAACACCATATATTTT. This encodes CASSGDSLSGNTIYF.

This clonotype was seen repeatedly, ten times or more. This chain uses TRBV27 with TRBJ1-1; 9 nucleotides match TRBD1. With V trimmed by 6 bases and J by 0 bases, 11 bases remained unmatched. This CDR3 has 17 amino acids. The V gene's germline CDR1 is MNHEY and CDR2 SMNVEV (reference sequence). The CDR3 DNA follows: TGTGCCAGCAGGCTACAGGGGGCAACCGTGGTGAACACTGAAGCTTTCTTT. Protein product: CASRLQGATVVNTEAFF.

This clonotype came up many times. V is TRBV10-2 and J is TRBJ2-5; maybe TRBD1 (5 bases). In germline, CDR1 is WSHSY, CDR2 SAAADI. V lost 2 bases and J 2 bases, leaving 9 bases between the germline ends. The CDR3 sequence is 14 residues long. The CDR3 loop is CASSEQGGQETQYF. The CDR3 nucleotides read TGCGCCAGCAGTGAGCAGGGTGGGCAAGAGACCCAGTACTTC.

This clonotype was observed at least ten times. The chain recombines TRBV29-1 with TRBJ2-7; no clear D. This CDR3 is built from 11 residues. V shed 7 bases and J shed 6 bases, with 13 bases lying between them. From germline, CDR1 is SQVTM and CDR2 ANQGSEA. CDR3 sequence: CSASGPLEQYF. As DNA, the CDR3 is TGCAGCGCCTCGGGCCCCCTCGAGCAGTACTTC.

This clonotype was seen at least ten times. The rearrangement joins TRBV12-3 or TRBV12-4 to TRBJ1-4; D not resolved. V shed 2 bases and J shed 2 bases, with 3 bases lying between them. The CDR3 extends over 13 amino acids. The CDR3 spells CASSLWTNEKLFF. The CDR3 DNA reads TGTGCCAGCAGTTTATGGACTAATGAAAAACTGTTTTTT.

This clonotype has ten or more counts. The genes are TRBV6-2 or TRBV6-3 and TRBJ2-5, with D perhaps matching TRBD1 (5 bases). V lost 6 bases and J lost 2, with 19 bases in between. Germline V CDR1 and CDR2: MNHEY, SVGEGT. The CDR3 consists of 16 residues. The CDR3 bases are TGTGCCAGCAGGGGGCCATGGGGCCCGGAACAAGAGACCCAGTACTTC. Translated: CASRGPWGPEQETQYF.

This clonotype turned up a few times. This chain uses TRBV15 with TRBJ1-6; D is unresolved. CDR3 length equals 16 residues. The germline gives CDR1 LNHNV, CDR2 YYDKDF (reference sequence). With 1 base removed from V and 0 bases from J, the gap between germline ends came to 7 bases. CDR3 sequence (DNA): TGTGCCACCAGCAGAGGGGAGAGCTCCTATAATTCACCCCTCCACTTT. Its translation is CATSRGESSYNSPLHF.

This clonotype was picked up many times. The CDR3 is CASSPGTLNEKLFF. In DNA, the CDR3 is TGTGCCAGCAGCCCCGGGACACTCAATGAAAAACTGTTTTTT. The V call is TRBV7-9, the J call TRBJ1-4; D possibly corresponds to TRBD1 (6 bases). This CDR3 has 14 residues. V was clipped by 5 bases and J by 5 bases, with 12 bases between them. Germline-derived CDR1 and CDR2 are SEHNR and FQNEAQ (reference sequence).

V gene TRBV19 combines with J gene TRBJ1-2; D gene ambiguous. The V end lost 3 bases, the J end lost 3 bases, and 14 bases lay between the germline ends. Germline V gives CDR1 LNHDA, CDR2 SQIVND (reference sequence). The CDR3 loop spans 15 amino acids. The CDR3 DNA reads as TGTGCCAGTAGTATTGTTTCGGGCGGTCACTATGGCTACACCTTC. Translated: CASSIVSGGHYGYTF.

This clonotype was found many times. The chain couples TRBV6-1 to TRBJ2-5, with D maybe TRBD2 (5 bases). The V and J ends lost 5 bases and 2 bases respectively, with 12 bases between them. In germline, CDR1 is MNHNS, CDR2 SASEGT. The CDR3 totals 14 residues. CDR3 DNA sequence: TGTGCCAGCAGTCCGGTGACTAAGCAAGAGACCCAGTACTTC. Encoded protein: CASSPVTKQETQYF.